These 5 T cell receptor beta chains share one sample of origin, sequenced in a study of Graves' ophthalmopathy and Graves' hyperthyroidism. From RNA, the CDR3 regions of TCR beta chains were amplified and sequenced. Amplification began with first-round RT-PCR using HTBI primers, then second-round multiplex PCR was performed. In TCRdb, the multiplex PCR reads were re-called with MiXCR into one record per CDR3 protein. Here the sample spans 340,000 or so distinct CDR3 sequences, roughly 15% being singletons. Material for sequencing was peripheral blood. These receptors were taken from an adult man with Graves' ophthalmopathy.

This rearrangement joins TRBV29-1 to TRBJ2-5, with 14 positions matching TRBD2. The CDR3 is 17 residues long. Germline V gene lookup returns CDR1 SQVTM and CDR2 ANQGSEA. Unmatched junction bases numbered 13, after V lost 6 bases and J lost 4 bases. The CDR3 DNA sequence: TGCAGCGTAGACGGACTAGCGGGGGGCCGAGATGGAGAGACCCAGTACTTC. Translating it yields CSVDGLAGGRDGETQYF.

This clonotype was found many times. The chain combines TRBV11-1 with TRBJ1-2, with D unclear. CDR3 size: 16 residues. CDR1 is SGHAT, CDR2 FQDESV, per germline (reference sequence). Trimming removed 3 bases from V and 0 bases from J, with 14 bases in between. CDR3 amino acids: CASSFSNTDANYGYTF. CDR3 DNA: TGTGCCAGCAGCTTCAGCAACACAGATGCTAACTATGGCTACACCTTC.

This clonotype was picked up many times. The gene calls are TRBV27 and TRBJ2-7, with D tentatively TRBD2 (7 bases). The CDR3 has 15 amino acids. The germline V gene has CDR1 MNHEY and CDR2 SMNVEV (reference sequence). Trimming left V 1 base short and J 3 bases short, with 13 bases between. The CDR3: CASSLFAGANYEQYF. DNA of the CDR3: TGTGCCAGCAGTTTATTTGCGGGGGCGAACTACGAGCAGTACTTC.

This clonotype was counted many times. The chain couples TRBV15 to TRBJ1-5; D is perhaps TRBD1 (5 bases). There are 19 residues in the CDR3. With 1 base removed from V and 0 bases from J, the gap between germline ends came to 19 bases. In germline, CDR1 is LNHNV, CDR2 YYDKDF (reference sequence). The CDR3 spells CATSRATSAQGYSNQPQHF. CDR3 bases: TGTGCCACCAGCAGAGCGACCAGCGCGCAGGGTTATAGCAATCAGCCCCAGCATTTT.

This clonotype has a count of ten or more. V is TRBV30 and J is TRBJ1-1; TRBD1 might be the D (6 bases). CDR1 is GTSNPN, CDR2 SVGIG, per germline (reference sequence). Trimming removed 0 bases from V and 4 bases from J, with 9 bases in between. This CDR3 comprises 13 residues. The CDR3 loop is CAWSVLGGTEAFF. In nucleotides, the CDR3 is TGTGCCTGGAGTGTACTAGGGGGCACTGAAGCTTTCTTT. Full variable domain (missing parts from reference TRBV30 and TRBJ1-1): SQTIHQWPATLVQPVGSPLSLECTVEGTSNPNLYWYRQAAGRGLQLLFYSVGIGQISSEVPQNLSASRPQDRQFILSSKKLLLSDSGFYLCAWSVLGGTEAFFGQGTRLTVV.